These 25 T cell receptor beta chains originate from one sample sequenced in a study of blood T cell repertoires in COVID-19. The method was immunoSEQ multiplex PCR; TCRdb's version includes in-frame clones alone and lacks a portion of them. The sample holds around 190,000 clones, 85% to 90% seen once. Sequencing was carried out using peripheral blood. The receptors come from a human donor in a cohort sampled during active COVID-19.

The CDR3 region is CASSMYDRGTGNTIYF. The CDR3 region has the DNA TGTGCCAGCAGCATGTACGACAGGGGGACTGGAAACACCATATATTTT. The gene calls are TRBV11-2 and TRBJ1-3; 9 bases match TRBD1. J lost 2 bases, V lost 5 bases, and 7 bases had no gene match. CDR1 SGHAT and CDR2 FQNNGV come from the germline V gene. CDR3 size: 16 residues.

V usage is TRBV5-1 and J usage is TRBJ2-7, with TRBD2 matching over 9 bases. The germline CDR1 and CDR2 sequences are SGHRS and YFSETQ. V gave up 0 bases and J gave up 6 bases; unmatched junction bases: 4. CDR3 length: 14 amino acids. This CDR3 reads CASSLGSGRGEQYF. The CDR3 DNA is TGCGCCAGCAGCTTGGGTAGCGGGAGAGGCGAGCAGTACTTC.

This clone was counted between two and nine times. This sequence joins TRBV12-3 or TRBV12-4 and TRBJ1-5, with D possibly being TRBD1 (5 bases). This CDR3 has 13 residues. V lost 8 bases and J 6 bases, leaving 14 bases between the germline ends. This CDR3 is CASSNGGGQPQHF. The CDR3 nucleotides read TGTGCCAGCTCCAATGGGGGGGGTCAGCCCCAGCATTTT.

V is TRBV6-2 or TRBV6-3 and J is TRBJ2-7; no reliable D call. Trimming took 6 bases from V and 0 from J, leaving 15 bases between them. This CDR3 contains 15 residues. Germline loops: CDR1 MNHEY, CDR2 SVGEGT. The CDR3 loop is CASSYTGFHSYEQYF. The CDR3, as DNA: TGTGCCAGCAGCTATACCGGGTTTCACTCCTACGAGCAGTACTTC.

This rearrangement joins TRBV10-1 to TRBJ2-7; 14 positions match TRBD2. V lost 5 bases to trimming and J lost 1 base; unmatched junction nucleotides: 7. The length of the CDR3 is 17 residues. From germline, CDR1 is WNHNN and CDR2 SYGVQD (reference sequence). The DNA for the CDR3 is TGCGCCAGCAGTCCGGGACTAGCGGGAGTAGGATCCTACGAGCAGTACTTC. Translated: CASSPGLAGVGSYEQYF.

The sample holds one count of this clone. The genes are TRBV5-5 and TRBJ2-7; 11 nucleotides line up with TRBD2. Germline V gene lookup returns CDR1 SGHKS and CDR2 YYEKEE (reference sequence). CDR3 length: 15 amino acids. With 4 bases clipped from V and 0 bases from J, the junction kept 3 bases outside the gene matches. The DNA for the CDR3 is TGTGCCAGCAGCCCTCTAGCGGGGGGCTCCTACGAGCAGTACTTC. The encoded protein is CASSPLAGGSYEQYF. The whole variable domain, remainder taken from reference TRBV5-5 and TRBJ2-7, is DAGVTQSPTHLIKTRGQQVTLRCSPISGHKSVSWYQQVLGQGPQFIFQYYEKEERGRGNFPDRFSARQFPNYSSELNVNALLLGDSALYLCASSPLAGGSYEQYFGPGTRLTVT.

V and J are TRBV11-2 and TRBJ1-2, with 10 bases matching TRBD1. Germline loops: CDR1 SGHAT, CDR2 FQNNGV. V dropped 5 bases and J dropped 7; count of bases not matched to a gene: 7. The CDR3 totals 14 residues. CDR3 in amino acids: CASSTLTGGSGYTF. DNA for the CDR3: TGTGCCAGCAGCACATTGACAGGGGGCTCTGGCTACACCTTC.

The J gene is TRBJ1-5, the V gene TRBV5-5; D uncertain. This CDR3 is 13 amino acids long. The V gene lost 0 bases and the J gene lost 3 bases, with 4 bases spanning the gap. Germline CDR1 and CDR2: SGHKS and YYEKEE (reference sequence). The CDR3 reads CASSLVVNQPQHF. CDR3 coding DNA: TGTGCCAGCAGCTTGGTAGTCAATCAGCCCCAGCATTTT.

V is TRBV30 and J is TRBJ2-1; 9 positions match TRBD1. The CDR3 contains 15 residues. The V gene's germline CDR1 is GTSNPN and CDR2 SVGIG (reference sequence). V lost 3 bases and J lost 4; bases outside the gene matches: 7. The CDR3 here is CAWRTPGTGYNEQFF. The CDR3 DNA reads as TGTGCCTGGAGGACCCCCGGGACAGGGTACAATGAGCAGTTCTTC.

The CDR3 reads CASTTGLQSSGNTIYF. CDR3 nucleotide sequence: TGTGCCAGCACTACGGGACTGCAGAGCTCTGGAAACACCATATATTTT. V gene TRBV2 combines with J gene TRBJ1-3; weak D call: TRBD1 (5 bases). V was trimmed by 7 bases and J by 0 bases, leaving 16 bases between them. Germline CDR1 SNHLY, CDR2 FYNNEI. The CDR3 covers 16 residues.

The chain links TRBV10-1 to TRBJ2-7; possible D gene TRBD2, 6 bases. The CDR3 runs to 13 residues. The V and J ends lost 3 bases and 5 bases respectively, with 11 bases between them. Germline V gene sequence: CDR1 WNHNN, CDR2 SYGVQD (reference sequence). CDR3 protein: CASSDGASDEQYF. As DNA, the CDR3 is TGCGCCAGCAGTGATGGGGCTAGCGACGAGCAGTACTTC.

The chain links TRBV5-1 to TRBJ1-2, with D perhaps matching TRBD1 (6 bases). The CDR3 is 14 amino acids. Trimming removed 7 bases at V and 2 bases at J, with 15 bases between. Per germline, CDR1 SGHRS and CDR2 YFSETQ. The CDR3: CASYPGHRNYGYTF. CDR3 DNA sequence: TGCGCCAGCTACCCGGGACACCGGAACTATGGCTACACCTTC.

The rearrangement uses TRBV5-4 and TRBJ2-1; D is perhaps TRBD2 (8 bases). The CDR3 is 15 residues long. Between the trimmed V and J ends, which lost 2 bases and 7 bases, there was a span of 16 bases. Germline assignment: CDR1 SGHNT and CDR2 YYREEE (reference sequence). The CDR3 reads CASSLERGTVNEQFF. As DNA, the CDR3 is TGTGCCAGCAGCTTAGAGCGGGGGACAGTGAATGAGCAGTTCTTC.

The CDR3 region has the DNA TGTGCCAGCAGTCTCAACAGGGATGGCTACACCTTC. Protein: CASSLNRDGYTF. This chain links TRBV2 with TRBJ1-2, with D perhaps matching TRBD1 (6 bases). The germline V gene has CDR1 SNHLY and CDR2 FYNNEI. Deletions cut 5 bases from V and 6 bases from J, with 10 bases between. The length of the CDR3 is 12 residues.

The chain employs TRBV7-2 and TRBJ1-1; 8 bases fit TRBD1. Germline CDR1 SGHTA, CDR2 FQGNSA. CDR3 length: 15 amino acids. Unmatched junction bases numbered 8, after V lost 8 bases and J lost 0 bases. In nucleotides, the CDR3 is TGTGCCAGCTCCCGGACAGGGCGTATGAACACTGAAGCTTTCTTT. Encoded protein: CASSRTGRMNTEAFF.

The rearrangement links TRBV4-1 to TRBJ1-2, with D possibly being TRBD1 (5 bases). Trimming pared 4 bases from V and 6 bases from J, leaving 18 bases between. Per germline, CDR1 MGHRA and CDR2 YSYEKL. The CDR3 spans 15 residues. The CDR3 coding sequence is TGCGCCAGCAGCCGGAAAGCCCCGGGGGTAGATGGCTACACCTTC. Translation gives CASSRKAPGVDGYTF.

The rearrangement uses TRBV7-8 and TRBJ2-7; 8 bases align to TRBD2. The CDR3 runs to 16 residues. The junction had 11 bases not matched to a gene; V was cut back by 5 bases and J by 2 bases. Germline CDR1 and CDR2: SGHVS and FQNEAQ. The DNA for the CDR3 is TGTGCCAGCAGCCGGGCCGGGGGGGGGATACCCTACGAGCAGTACTTC. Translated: CASSRAGGGIPYEQYF.

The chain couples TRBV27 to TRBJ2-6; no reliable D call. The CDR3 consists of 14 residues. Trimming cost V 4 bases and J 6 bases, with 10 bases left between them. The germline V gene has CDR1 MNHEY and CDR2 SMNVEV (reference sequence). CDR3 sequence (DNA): TGTGCCAGCAGTTCTGTAATTTCGGCCAACGTCCTGACTTTC. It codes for CASSSVISANVLTF. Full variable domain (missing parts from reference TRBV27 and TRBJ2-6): EAQVTQNPRYLITVTGKKLTVTCSQNMNHEYMSWYRQDPGLGLRQIYYSMNVEVTDKGDVPEGYKVSRKEKRNFPLILESPSPNQTSLYFCASSSVISANVLTFGAGSRLTVL.

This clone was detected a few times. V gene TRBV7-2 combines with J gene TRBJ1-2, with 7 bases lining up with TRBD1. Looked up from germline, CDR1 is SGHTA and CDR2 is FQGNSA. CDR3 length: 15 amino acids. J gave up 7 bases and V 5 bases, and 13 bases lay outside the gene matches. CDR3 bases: TGTGCCAGCAGCCTCGACAGGGCTGGGGTTGTTGGCTACACCTTC. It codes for CASSLDRAGVVGYTF.

DNA of the CDR3: TGTGCCAGTACTGAACTAACGAACACCGGGGAGCTGTTTTTT. The encoded protein is CASTELTNTGELFF. The rearrangement links TRBV19 to TRBJ2-2; no firm D call. The CDR3 extends over 14 amino acids. Germline CDR1 is LNHDA and CDR2 is SQIVND (reference sequence). Deletions cut 7 bases from V and 0 bases from J, with 9 bases between.

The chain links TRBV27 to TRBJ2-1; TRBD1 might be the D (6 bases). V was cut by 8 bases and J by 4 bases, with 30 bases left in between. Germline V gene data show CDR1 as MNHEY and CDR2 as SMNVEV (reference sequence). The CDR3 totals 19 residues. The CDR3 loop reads CASLRSKTHGQRNYNEQFF. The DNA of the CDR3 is TGTGCCAGCCTCAGATCAAAAACTCATGGACAGAGAAATTACAATGAGCAGTTCTTC.

CDR3 residues: CASSLGQENTEAFF. Here the CDR3 DNA reads TGTGCCAGCAGCTTAGGGCAGGAGAACACTGAAGCTTTCTTT. This rearrangement joins TRBV7-9 to TRBJ1-1, with D uncertain. The CDR3 sequence is 14 residues long. Germline V gene data show CDR1 as SEHNR and CDR2 as FQNEAQ (reference sequence). Trimming removed 1 base at V and 1 base at J, with 7 bases between.

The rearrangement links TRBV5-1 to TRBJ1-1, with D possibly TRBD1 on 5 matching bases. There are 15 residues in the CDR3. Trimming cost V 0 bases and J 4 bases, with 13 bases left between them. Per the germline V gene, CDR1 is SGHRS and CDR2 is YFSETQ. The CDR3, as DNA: TGCGCCAGCAGCTTGGGGGCTCCAGGGTTCACTGAAGCTTTCTTT. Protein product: CASSLGAPGFTEAFF.

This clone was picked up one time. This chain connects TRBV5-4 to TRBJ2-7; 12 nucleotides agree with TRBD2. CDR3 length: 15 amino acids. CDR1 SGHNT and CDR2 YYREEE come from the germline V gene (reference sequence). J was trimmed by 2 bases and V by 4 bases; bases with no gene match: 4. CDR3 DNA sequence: TGTGCCAGCAGCCCACTAGCGGGAGGAACCTACGAGCAGTACTTC. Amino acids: CASSPLAGGTYEQYF.

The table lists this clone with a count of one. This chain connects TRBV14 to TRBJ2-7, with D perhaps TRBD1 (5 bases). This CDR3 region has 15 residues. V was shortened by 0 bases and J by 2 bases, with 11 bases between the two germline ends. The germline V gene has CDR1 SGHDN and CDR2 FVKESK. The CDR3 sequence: CASSQEGFRAYEQYF. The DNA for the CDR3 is TGTGCCAGCAGCCAAGAGGGGTTCAGGGCCTACGAGCAGTACTTC. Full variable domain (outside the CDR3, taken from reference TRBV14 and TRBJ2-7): EAGVTQFPSHSVIEKGQTVTLRCDPISGHDNLYWYRRVMGKEIKFLLHFVKESKQDESGMPNNRFLAERTGGTYSTLKVQPAELEDSGVYFCASSQEGFRAYEQYFGPGTRLTVT.